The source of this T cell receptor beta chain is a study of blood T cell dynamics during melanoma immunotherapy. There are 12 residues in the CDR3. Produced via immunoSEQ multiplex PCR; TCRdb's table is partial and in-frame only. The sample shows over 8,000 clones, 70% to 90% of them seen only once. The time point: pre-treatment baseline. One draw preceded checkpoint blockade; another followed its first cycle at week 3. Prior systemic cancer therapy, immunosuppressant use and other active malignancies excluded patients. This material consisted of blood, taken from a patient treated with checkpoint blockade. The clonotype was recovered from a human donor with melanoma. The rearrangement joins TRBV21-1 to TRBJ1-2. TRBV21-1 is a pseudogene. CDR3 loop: CASRWRNYGYTF. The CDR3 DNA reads TGTGCCAGCAGATGGCGGAACTATGGCTACACCTTC.